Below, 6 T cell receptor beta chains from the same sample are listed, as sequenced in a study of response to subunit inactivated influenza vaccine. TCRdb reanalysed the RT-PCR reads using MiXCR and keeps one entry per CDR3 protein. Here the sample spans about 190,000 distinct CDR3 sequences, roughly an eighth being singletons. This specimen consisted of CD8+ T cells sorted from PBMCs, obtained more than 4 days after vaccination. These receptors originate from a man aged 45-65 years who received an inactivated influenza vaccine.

DNA of the CDR3: TGTGCCAGCAGGATGACGACAGCGAACACTGAAGCTTTCTTT. Protein product: CASRMTTANTEAFF. This chain uses TRBV6-1 with TRBJ1-1; D perhaps matches TRBD1 (5 bases). CDR1 MNHNS and CDR2 SASEGT come from the germline V gene. Trimming removed 6 bases at V and 1 base at J, with 12 bases between. CDR3 length equals 14 residues.

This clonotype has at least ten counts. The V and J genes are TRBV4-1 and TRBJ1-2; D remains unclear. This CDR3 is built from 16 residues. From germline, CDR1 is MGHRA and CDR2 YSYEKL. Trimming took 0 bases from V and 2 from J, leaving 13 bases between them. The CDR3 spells CASSQDPAPGNYGYTF. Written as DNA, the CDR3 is TGCGCCAGCAGCCAAGATCCCGCCCCGGGAAACTATGGCTACACCTTC.

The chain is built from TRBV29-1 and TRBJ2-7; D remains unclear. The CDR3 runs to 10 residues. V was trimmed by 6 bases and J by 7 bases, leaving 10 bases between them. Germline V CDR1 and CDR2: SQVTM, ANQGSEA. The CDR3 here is CSVLSEEQYF. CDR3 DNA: TGCAGCGTCCTGTCGGAGGAGCAGTACTTC.

The CDR3 sequence is CASSSLRLDRGSYNEQFF. CDR3 DNA sequence: TGTGCCAGCAGCTCCCTCCGCCTGGACAGGGGTTCCTACAATGAGCAGTTCTTC. The V and J genes are TRBV11-1 and TRBJ2-1; 9 nucleotides line up with TRBD1. With V trimmed by 4 bases and J by 1 base, 11 bases remained unmatched. The CDR3 has 18 residues. Germline lookup yields CDR1 SGHAT and CDR2 FQDESV (reference sequence).

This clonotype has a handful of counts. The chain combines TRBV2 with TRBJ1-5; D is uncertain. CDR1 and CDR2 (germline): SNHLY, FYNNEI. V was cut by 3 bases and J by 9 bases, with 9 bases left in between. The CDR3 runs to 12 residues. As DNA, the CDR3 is TGTGCCAGCAGTGAGTCGGTGAGGCCCCAGCATTTT. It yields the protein CASSESVRPQHF.

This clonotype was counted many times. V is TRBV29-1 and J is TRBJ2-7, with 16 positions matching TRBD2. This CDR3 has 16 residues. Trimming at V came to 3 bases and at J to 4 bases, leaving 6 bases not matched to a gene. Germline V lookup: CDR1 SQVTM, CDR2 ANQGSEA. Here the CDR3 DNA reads TGCAGCGTTGAGACGGGACTAGCGGGAGGGCCGTACGAGCAGTACTTC. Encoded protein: CSVETGLAGGPYEQYF.